This passage covers 18 T cell receptor beta chains from one sample sequenced in a study of cytomegalovirus exposure and HLA in healthy donors listed by TCRdb under 2017. Receptors were amplified or captured by the immunoSEQ multiplex PCR assay. For the multiplex PCR, a mixture combining 60 forward primers for TCR Vbeta segments and 13 reverse primers for TCR Jbeta segments was used. Here the immuneACCESS table is served through TCRdb, limited to in-frame sequences with V and J called. Missing clones are a known gap in these copies; in checked studies unresolved V genes cover under half, and the rest lacks a known reason. Here the sample has over 75,000 clones; about four fifths occur a single time. Together, the top ten hold more than 3% of the sample. Sequencing was carried out using PBMCs. These receptors all come from a man younger than 45 in good health and CMV-seropositive.

This clone has just one count. The genes are TRBV7-8 and TRBJ2-2; 7 nucleotides align to TRBD1. Germline V gene data show CDR1 as SGHVS and CDR2 as FQNEAQ. With 5 bases clipped from V and 0 bases from J, the junction kept 6 bases outside the gene matches. This CDR3 region has 16 residues. The CDR3, as DNA: TGTGCCAGCAGCCCTACCGACAGGGCGAACACCGGGGAGCTGTTTTTT. Residues: CASSPTDRANTGELFF.

Points on this clone: A junction end diverges from the germline sequence, so it may reflect a read error. The chain joins TRBV27 to TRBJ1-4, with D hard to call. CDR3 length equals 13 residues. CDR1 is MNHEY, CDR2 SMNVEV, per germline (reference sequence). CDR3 in DNA: TGTGCCAGCAGTTTCCGACACCTTGAAAAACTGCTTTTT. Its protein product is CASSFRHLEKLLF.

The CDR3 sequence is CASSLDWDYNIHSYNEQFF. DNA for the CDR3: TGTGCCAGCAGCCTCGATTGGGACTACAATATACACTCCTACAATGAGCAGTTCTTC. The V and J genes are TRBV7-2 and TRBJ2-1, with 7 bases fitting TRBD2. The ends lost 5 bases at V and 0 bases at J; junction bases unmatched: 16. The CDR3 extends over 19 amino acids. Per the germline V gene, CDR1 is SGHTA and CDR2 is FQGNSA.

This chain joins TRBV6-5 and TRBJ2-7; D is possibly TRBD1 (6 bases). Trimming shortened V by 5 bases and J by 7 bases, and 12 bases separated the two germline ends. CDR3 size: 12 residues. The germline gives CDR1 MNHEY, CDR2 SVGAGI. For the CDR3, the DNA is TGTGCCAGCAGTACCTCAGGGGATGAGCAGTACTTC. Residues: CASSTSGDEQYF.

The gene calls are TRBV5-6 and TRBJ1-4; TRBD1 might be the D (6 bases). V was pared by 8 bases and J by 3 bases, with 14 bases between. Germline CDR1 and CDR2: SGHDT and YYEEEE. This CDR3 is 14 amino acids long. The DNA of the CDR3 is TGTGCCAGTTCCAGGGGTCTCGCTAATGAAAAACTGTTTTTT. Translating gives CASSRGLANEKLFF.

CDR3: CASSVDGGSSYNEQFF. CDR3 nucleotides: TGTGCCAGCAGCGTAGATGGAGGGAGCTCCTACAATGAGCAGTTCTTC. The gene calls are TRBV9 and TRBJ2-1, with TRBD2 as a possible D gene (6 bases). The length of the CDR3 is 16 residues. CDR1 and CDR2 from the germline V gene are SGDLS and YYNGEE. The V and J ends lost 0 bases and 0 bases respectively, with 10 bases between them.

The rearrangement links TRBV4-1 to TRBJ1-1; unclear D gene. The V and J ends lost 4 bases and 1 base respectively, with 10 bases between them. CDR3 size: 14 residues. The germline V gene encodes CDR1 MGHRA and CDR2 YSYEKL. CDR3 nucleotides: TGCGCCAGCAGCCCAGAGGCGGAGAACACTGAAGCTTTCTTT. This encodes CASSPEAENTEAFF.

The chain uses TRBV15 and TRBJ1-5; D is unclear. The germline V and J ends were trimmed by 1 base and 1 base, with 5 bases remaining between them. Germline CDR1 and CDR2: LNHNV and YYDKDF (reference sequence). The CDR3 extends over 14 amino acids. The CDR3 spells CATSRAVSNQPQHF. The DNA for the CDR3 is TGTGCCACCAGCAGAGCAGTGAGCAATCAGCCCCAGCATTTT.

This chain uses TRBV5-4 with TRBJ2-1, with 10 bases that match TRBD2. V shed 4 bases and J 4 bases; nucleotides not matched to a gene: 5. This CDR3 comprises 15 residues. Germline V gene data show CDR1 as SGHNT and CDR2 as YYREEE (reference sequence). This chain's CDR3 is CASSLSGRLYNEQFF. The CDR3 DNA reads as TGTGCCAGCAGCCTTAGCGGGAGGCTTTACAATGAGCAGTTCTTC.

The rearrangement uses TRBV18 and TRBJ2-7; 9 positions match TRBD1. Trimming at V came to 3 bases and at J to 3 bases, leaving 6 bases not matched to a gene. From germline, CDR1 is KGHSH and CDR2 LQKENI. The CDR3 sequence is 15 residues long. The DNA for the CDR3 is TGTGCCAGCTCACCCTTACCGGGACAGGGCTACGAGCAGTACTTC. Protein: CASSPLPGQGYEQYF. Complete variable domain (other parts from reference TRBV18 and TRBJ2-7): NAGVMQNPRHLVRRRGQEARLRCSPMKGHSHVYWYRQLPEEGLKFMVYLQKENIIDESGMPKERFSAEFPKEGPSILRIQQVVRGDSAAYFCASSPLPGQGYEQYFGPGTRLTVT.

V gene TRBV5-1 combines with J gene TRBJ2-4; 7 bases line up with TRBD1. The CDR3 sequence is 14 residues long. V trimming: 0 bases; J trimming: 8 bases; junction bases outside the gene matches: 5. Looked up from germline, CDR1 is SGHRS and CDR2 is YFSETQ. This CDR3 is CASSLVGGGYIQYF. CDR3 in DNA: TGCGCCAGCAGCTTGGTAGGGGGCGGGTACATTCAGTACTTC. The full variable domain, completed using reference TRBV5-1 and TRBJ2-4, is KAGVTQTPRYLIKTRGQQVTLSCSPISGHRSVSWYQQTPGQGLQFLFEYFSETQRNKGNFPGRFSGRQFSNSRSEMNVSTLELGDSALYLCASSLVGGGYIQYFGAGTRLSVL.

The chain uses TRBV9 and TRBJ1-2, with 10 positions matching TRBD1. Germline-derived CDR1 and CDR2 are SGDLS and YYNGEE. CDR3 length: 17 amino acids. Trimming cost V 0 bases and J 7 bases; bases outside gene matches: 12. The CDR3 sequence is CASSVDSGTGDGGGYTF. The CDR3 bases are TGTGCCAGCAGCGTAGATTCCGGGACAGGGGATGGTGGTGGCTACACCTTC.

The gene calls are TRBV19 and TRBJ1-1; 8 bases line up with TRBD1. V trimming: 5 bases; J trimming: 2 bases; junction bases outside the gene matches: 4. The CDR3 is made up of 14 amino acids. CDR1 and CDR2 (germline): LNHDA, SQIVND (reference sequence). This CDR3 is CASSEGQGNTEAFF. Here the CDR3 DNA reads TGTGCCAGTAGTGAAGGACAGGGTAACACTGAAGCTTTCTTT.

The table lists this clone with a count of one. The gene calls are TRBV5-1 and TRBJ2-1, with TRBD2 matching 11 bases. V shed 5 bases, J shed 1 base, and the junction held 2 bases outside the gene matches. The CDR3 totals 15 residues. Germline V gives CDR1 SGHRS, CDR2 YFSETQ. CDR3 sequence: CASRRLAGSYNEQFF. The CDR3, as DNA: TGCGCCAGCAGACGACTAGCGGGATCCTACAATGAGCAGTTCTTC.

The chain links TRBV10-2 to TRBJ2-1, with TRBD1 identical over 7 bases. The V segment lost 3 bases and the J segment 7 bases; nucleotides outside the gene matches: 9. This CDR3 is built from 15 residues. CDR1 WSHSY and CDR2 SAAADI come from the germline V gene. CDR3 in DNA: TGCGCCAGCAGTGACCCCCAGGGGGTGAGGAATGAGCAGTTCTTC. It translates to CASSDPQGVRNEQFF.

This clone was detected a few times. The rearrangement joins TRBV5-4 to TRBJ1-1; TRBD1 is a possible D gene (6 bases). The germline V and J ends were trimmed by 2 bases and 5 bases, with 13 bases remaining between them. This CDR3 has 14 residues. Germline V CDR1 and CDR2: SGHNT, YYREEE (reference sequence). CDR3 sequence (DNA): TGTGCCAGCAGCTTAGAGGACAGAAGGACTGAAGCTTTCTTT. Protein: CASSLEDRRTEAFF.

J is TRBJ2-3 and V is TRBV27; the D is unclear. The CDR3 has 15 amino acids. CDR1 is MNHEY, CDR2 SMNVEV, per germline (reference sequence). Trimming cost V 3 bases and J 3 bases, with 13 bases left between them. CDR3 bases: TGTGCCAGCAGTTTGCGGCAGAGAGGAACAGATACGCAGTATTTT. Residues: CASSLRQRGTDTQYF.

The chain combines TRBV21-1 with TRBJ1-1. TRBV21-1 is noted as a pseudogene. The CDR3 sequence is 14 residues long. CDR3 coding DNA: TGTGCCAGCAGCCCTCCGGGTACAAACACTGAAGCTTTCTTT. Residues: CASSPPGTNTEAFF.